These T cell receptor beta chains were read from a single sample in a study of OX40 agonist ivuxolimab in advanced cancers. Generated by immunoSEQ multiplex PCR, the TCRdb table keeps only in-frame clones and is missing some. The table has tens of thousands of clones, around 90% seen once. The sequencing here drew on CD4+ or CD8+ T cells sorted from blood, taken in a trial of the OX40 agonist ivuxolimab. The receptors stem from an adult with an advanced solid tumor such as melanoma, head and neck, liver or kidney cancer. Each CDR3 is given without its conserved first and last residue. The D gene is left open where the match is weak.

d_call: TRBD2
j_call: TRBJ2-2
v_call: TRBV10-1
cdr3_aa: ASRSSGTRTGELF

d_call: -
j_call: TRBJ2-1
v_call: TRBV7-8
cdr3_aa: ASSSVSYNEQF

d_call: -
j_call: TRBJ1-4
v_call: TRBV18
cdr3_aa: ASSLRTSGEKLF

d_call: -
j_call: TRBJ1-1
v_call: TRBV28
cdr3_aa: ASSRGWGGEAF

d_call: TRBD2
j_call: TRBJ2-7
v_call: TRBV5-1
cdr3_aa: ASSLSGSNRDEQY

d_call: -
j_call: TRBJ1-2
v_call: TRBV5-4
cdr3_aa: ASSLSGAHYGYT

d_call: TRBD1
j_call: TRBJ1-3
v_call: TRBV5-4
cdr3_aa: ASSKQGADGLRD

d_call: TRBD2
j_call: TRBJ2-3
v_call: TRBV19
cdr3_aa: ASSGLAGGTDTQY

d_call: TRBD2
j_call: TRBJ2-1
v_call: TRBV27
cdr3_aa: ASSSGLAGYNEQF

d_call: TRBD1
j_call: TRBJ2-1
v_call: TRBV12-5
cdr3_aa: ASGLRSSTGGTYNEQF

d_call: TRBD1
j_call: TRBJ1-1
v_call: TRBV10-3
cdr3_aa: AIKGGDRMNTEAF

d_call: TRBD1
j_call: TRBJ1-6
v_call: TRBV5-1
cdr3_aa: ASSLARGGDNSPLH

d_call: -
j_call: TRBJ2-7
v_call: TRBV5-1
cdr3_aa: ASSAHAEAAYEQY

d_call: TRBD2
j_call: TRBJ2-5
v_call: TRBV6-6
cdr3_aa: ASRLAGGEETQY

d_call: -
j_call: TRBJ1-1
v_call: TRBV6-5
cdr3_aa: ASSYSLRAAEAF

d_call: -
j_call: TRBJ1-2
v_call: TRBV4-1
cdr3_aa: ASSHPPKKGPNT

d_call: TRBD1
j_call: TRBJ1-1
v_call: TRBV2
cdr3_aa: ASSVGQGRNTEAF

d_call: -
j_call: TRBJ2-1
v_call: TRBV30
cdr3_aa: AWSRTGVYNEQF

d_call: -
j_call: TRBJ1-5
v_call: TRBV5-8
cdr3_aa: ASSLVPGSGNQPQH

d_call: TRBD1
j_call: TRBJ2-7
v_call: TRBV10-3
cdr3_aa: AISEPSRGTARYEQY

d_call: -
j_call: TRBJ1-5
v_call: TRBV10-3
cdr3_aa: AISESTRVGNQPQH

d_call: TRBD1
j_call: TRBJ2-7
v_call: TRBV9
cdr3_aa: ASSVGQGGEQY

d_call: -
j_call: TRBJ1-2
v_call: TRBV29-1
cdr3_aa: SVGFSGYGYT

d_call: -
j_call: TRBJ1-2
v_call: TRBV5-4
cdr3_aa: ASSLETTWFKRGYT

d_call: -
j_call: TRBJ2-3
v_call: TRBV7-9
cdr3_aa: ASSLFQGTDTQY

d_call: TRBD1
j_call: TRBJ1-2
v_call: TRBV7-6
cdr3_aa: ASSSRQGRNYGYT